One sample yielded the 30 T cell receptor beta chains listed below, sequenced in a study of beta chain features in type 1 diabetes. Findings of the study overall: Moderately but significantly shorter TCRB CDR3s were found in Type 1 diabetes patients in all four CD4+ subsets.

The isolated RNA, all of it, was reverse transcribed, so expressed TCRB transcripts were what got sequenced. Produced via immunoSEQ multiplex PCR; TCRdb's table is partial and in-frame only. The sample consists of a few hundred thousand clones, over 8.5% of them appearing once. These receptors lack a known antigen. Sequencing input: central memory CD4+ T cells from blood. The receptor set was obtained from a young man with type 1 diabetes.

J is TRBJ2-1 and V is TRBV7-8, with 7 positions matching TRBD2. The germline V gene has CDR1 SGHVS and CDR2 FQNEAQ. The V and J ends lost 5 bases and 2 bases, in that order; junction bases with no gene match: 3. There are 14 residues in the CDR3. CDR3 residues: CASSPGLAYNEQFF. The CDR3 DNA is TGTGCCAGCAGCCCTGGACTAGCCTACAATGAGCAGTTCTTC.

This rearrangement joins TRBV18 to TRBJ1-2; D is undetermined. The CDR3 spans 18 residues. Per germline, CDR1 KGHSH and CDR2 LQKENI. The V and J ends lost 2 bases and 5 bases respectively, with 24 bases between them. This CDR3 reads CASSPLRLSGALEYGYTF. CDR3 DNA: TGTGCCAGCTCACCATTAAGGCTCTCTGGAGCATTAGAGTATGGCTACACCTTC.

The J gene is TRBJ2-2, the V gene TRBV6-9; TRBD2 matches at 8 bases. V shed 6 bases, J shed 7 bases, and the junction held 7 bases outside the gene matches. The CDR3 is 14 residues long. Germline loops: CDR1 MNHGY, CDR2 SVAAGI. The CDR3 region is CASSRGLAGGELFF. In DNA form, the CDR3 reads TGTGCCAGCAGCCGAGGACTAGCTGGCGGGGAGCTGTTTTTT.

The chain joins TRBV10-3 to TRBJ1-1; 8 bases map to TRBD1. The length of the CDR3 is 13 residues. From germline, CDR1 is ENHRY and CDR2 SYGVKD. J gave up 2 bases and V 9 bases, and 5 bases lay outside the gene matches. This chain's CDR3 is CAITGTGNTEAFF. For the CDR3, the DNA is TGTGCCATTACCGGGACAGGCAACACTGAAGCTTTCTTT.

This chain links TRBV7-2 with TRBJ2-5; either TRBD1 or TRBD2 may supply D (5 bases each). V lost 6 bases to trimming and J lost 1 base, with 9 bases between them. CDR1 SGHTA and CDR2 FQGNSA come from the germline V gene. This CDR3 contains 13 residues. The CDR3, as DNA: TGTGCCAGCAGTTGGGACGTCCAAGAGACCCAGTACTTC. This sequence encodes CASSWDVQETQYF.

This clone was recorded at least ten times. The rearrangement joins TRBV6-6 to TRBJ2-5, with D maybe TRBD2 (5 bases). Per the germline V gene, CDR1 is MNHNY and CDR2 is SVGAGI (reference sequence). The CDR3 has 11 amino acids. Trimming pared 7 bases from V and 5 bases from J, leaving 8 bases between. For the CDR3, the DNA is TGTGCCAGCAAGGACTGGGAGACCCAGTACTTC. This codes for CASKDWETQYF.

This clone was observed a handful of times. This chain joins TRBV28 and TRBJ1-1; D is unclear. V lost 6 bases, J lost 7 bases, and 18 bases lay in between. Germline V CDR1 and CDR2: MDHEN, SYDVKM. The CDR3 is 14 residues long. The CDR3 sequence is CASSSLDGPIEAFF. DNA of the CDR3: TGTGCCAGCAGCTCTTTAGACGGCCCCATTGAAGCTTTCTTT.

This clone was seen a few times. The chain carries TRBV28 and TRBJ1-1, with D maybe TRBD1 (5 bases). Germline assignment: CDR1 MDHEN and CDR2 SYDVKM. Trimming left V 6 bases short and J 0 bases short, with 11 bases between. The CDR3 extends over 14 amino acids. The CDR3 spells CASRRGVLNTEAFF. The CDR3 coding sequence is TGTGCCAGCAGAAGAGGGGTCCTGAACACTGAAGCTTTCTTT.

This clone turned up a few times. The DNA for the CDR3 is TGTGCCAGCAGCTTGCCAAGGGCACTCCAAGAGACCCAGTACTTC. Protein product: CASSLPRALQETQYF. The genes are TRBV5-4 and TRBJ2-5, with D unresolved. Germline lookup yields CDR1 SGHNT and CDR2 YYREEE (reference sequence). CDR3 length: 15 residues. V dropped 1 base and J dropped 1 base, with 11 bases sitting between them.

The rearrangement joins TRBV14 to TRBJ2-7; no firm D call. The CDR3 has 16 amino acids. Trimming removed 0 bases from V and 7 bases from J, with 19 bases in between. Germline loops: CDR1 SGHDN, CDR2 FVKESK. The CDR3: CASSQDHTRFKSEQYF. Here the CDR3 DNA reads TGTGCCAGCAGCCAAGATCATACACGATTTAAGTCTGAGCAGTACTTC.

This clone has more than one count but fewer than ten. The chain links TRBV5-5 to TRBJ2-1, with D perhaps assigned TRBD1 or TRBD2 (6 bases each). Germline V gives CDR1 SGHKS, CDR2 YYEKEE (reference sequence). With 2 bases removed from V and 2 bases from J, the gap between germline ends came to 11 bases. This CDR3 is 15 amino acids long. The DNA for the CDR3 is TGTGCCAGCAGCTTCCTAGGGGGGCCCTACAATGAGCAGTTCTTC. Translated: CASSFLGGPYNEQFF.

This chain uses TRBV7-8 with TRBJ1-5; D may be TRBD1 (6 bases). This CDR3 has 16 amino acids. Germline CDR1 SGHVS, CDR2 FQNEAQ. Between the trimmed V and J ends, which lost 2 bases and 1 base, there was a span of 12 bases. The CDR3 DNA follows: TGTGCCAGCAGCTTAATAGGGGGGAGGAGCAATCAGCCCCAGCATTTT. Encoded protein: CASSLIGGRSNQPQHF.

The CDR3 here is CAWSTGTSGSKNIQYF. The DNA of the CDR3 is TGTGCCTGGAGTACCGGGACTAGCGGGAGTAAAAACATTCAGTACTTC. The gene calls are TRBV30 and TRBJ2-4, with 14 bases aligning to TRBD2. V trimming: 2 bases; J trimming: 4 bases; junction bases outside the gene matches: 4. Germline assignment: CDR1 GTSNPN and CDR2 SVGIG (reference sequence). This CDR3 is built from 16 residues.

The J gene is TRBJ1-1, the V gene TRBV19; 7 positions agree with TRBD1. The germline CDR1 and CDR2 sequences are LNHDA and SQIVND (reference sequence). The V and J ends lost 5 bases and 3 bases, in that order; junction bases with no gene match: 3. The CDR3 runs to 13 residues. The CDR3 here is CASSFDRDTEAFF. CDR3 bases: TGTGCCAGTAGTTTCGACAGGGACACTGAAGCTTTCTTT.

In this sample, this clone turned up a few times. CDR3 region: CASTRRQGATEAFF. CDR3 coding DNA: TGTGCCAGCACCCGAAGACAGGGAGCCACTGAAGCTTTCTTT. This chain uses TRBV11-1 with TRBJ1-1, with TRBD1 matching 7 bases. CDR1 and CDR2 (germline): SGHAT, FQDESV (reference sequence). Trimming took 7 bases from V and 4 from J; bases not matched to a gene: 9. CDR3 length: 14 amino acids.

The V and J genes are TRBV6-5 and TRBJ1-2, with D unclear. CDR3 size: 14 residues. Germline loops: CDR1 MNHEY, CDR2 SVGAGI. Trimming took off 7 bases at V and 6 bases at J, with 18 bases between the two ends. The CDR3 DNA sequence: TGTGCCAGCATGAAGCCTCCGGGGAAGAATGGCTACACCTTC. Protein sequence: CASMKPPGKNGYTF.

The chain has TRBV6-1 and TRBJ2-7, with D unclear. Germline CDR1 and CDR2: MNHNS and SASEGT. The CDR3 runs 13 residues. V lost 4 bases and J 4 bases, leaving 11 bases between the germline ends. The DNA for the CDR3 is TGTGCCAGCAGTGGCTCAACGGTTTACGAGCAGTACTTC. Its protein is CASSGSTVYEQYF.

This rearrangement joins TRBV7-3 to TRBJ2-1; no reliable D call. The germline V and J ends were trimmed by 3 bases and 9 bases, with 12 bases remaining between them. The CDR3 totals 13 residues. Germline V gene sequence: CDR1 SGHTA, CDR2 FQGTGA. CDR3 in DNA: TGTGCCAGCAGCTTGGAGTCTCAACTTGAGCAGTTCTTC. Encoded protein: CASSLESQLEQFF.

The chain is built from TRBV4-3 and TRBJ2-7; D gene uncertain. The CDR3 runs 14 residues. Trimming took 0 bases from V and 3 from J, leaving 9 bases between them. The germline V gene has CDR1 LGHNA and CDR2 YSLEER. The CDR3: CASSQEERRYEQYF. The DNA for the CDR3 is TGCGCCAGCAGCCAAGAGGAGCGCCGCTACGAGCAGTACTTC.

This clone was seen more than once but under ten times. The rearrangement links TRBV2 to TRBJ2-5; 9 bases align to TRBD1. Near its end, the DNA agrees better with TRBJ2-7, so the J call may be wrong. Germline V lookup: CDR1 SNHLY, CDR2 FYNNEI. This CDR3 has 15 amino acids. The CDR3 loop reads CASSSGTGSIYEQYF. As DNA, the CDR3 is TGTGCCAGCAGCTCCGGGACAGGGAGTATCTACGAGCAGTACTTC.

There are a few counts of this clone. The chain recombines TRBV14 with TRBJ2-7, with TRBD2 matching over 7 bases. The CDR3 contains 13 residues. Germline values: CDR1 SGHDN, CDR2 FVKESK. V lost 5 bases to trimming and J lost 6 bases; unmatched junction nucleotides: 7. The CDR3 nucleotides are TGTGCCAGCAGCTCCACAGCGGGGACCGAGCAGTACTTC. Encoded protein: CASSSTAGTEQYF. The full variable domain, completed using reference TRBV14 and TRBJ2-7, is EAGVTQFPSHSVIEKGQTVTLRCDPISGHDNLYWYRRVMGKEIKFLLHFVKESKQDESGMPNNRFLAERTGGTYSTLKVQPAELEDSGVYFCASSSTAGTEQYFGPGTRLTVT.

This clone was seen more than once but under ten times. Other DNA sequences in the same sample also yield this CDR3. The CDR3 protein is CASSLGTGDYGYTF. In DNA form, the CDR3 reads TGTGCCAGCAGCCTAGGGACAGGGGACTATGGCTACACCTTC. This sequence joins TRBV7-9 and TRBJ1-2; 10 bases are a match to TRBD1. The CDR3 is 14 residues long. Trimming took 5 bases from V and 3 from J; bases not matched to a gene: 3. The germline gives CDR1 SEHNR, CDR2 FQNEAQ (reference sequence).

In this sample, this clone turned up a few times. The chain uses TRBV7-9 and TRBJ1-1, with D uncertain. The CDR3 covers 14 residues. The germline V gene encodes CDR1 SEHNR and CDR2 FQNEAQ (reference sequence). V lost 2 bases, J lost 4 bases, and 11 bases lay in between. The CDR3 DNA reads TGTGCCAGCAGCTTAATTATCGGCAGCACTGAAGCTTTCTTT. Translated, it gives CASSLIIGSTEAFF.

The CDR3 sequence: CASSQDRVTPQHF. The CDR3 coding sequence is TGTGCCAGCAGCCAGGACAGGGTTACGCCCCAGCATTTT. This chain connects TRBV11-2 to TRBJ1-5, with TRBD1 matching over 8 bases. This CDR3 is 13 amino acids long. Germline V gene sequence: CDR1 SGHAT, CDR2 FQNNGV. The junction had 6 bases not matched to a gene; V was cut back by 5 bases and J by 9 bases.

This clone was picked up a small number of times. The gene calls are TRBV4-2 and TRBJ2-3, with D possibly being TRBD1 (6 bases). V was cut by 0 bases and J by 6 bases, with 16 bases left in between. Germline V gene lookup returns CDR1 LGHNA and CDR2 YNFKEQ. This CDR3 region has 16 residues. DNA of the CDR3: TGTGCCAGCAGCCAAGACTCCGGCAGGGGCTACGATACGCAGTATTTT. Its translation: CASSQDSGRGYDTQYF.

The chain joins TRBV5-4 to TRBJ1-2; TRBD1 agrees at 9 bases. With V trimmed by 4 bases and J by 5 bases, 12 bases remained unmatched. Germline CDR1 reads SGHNT; CDR2 reads YYREEE (reference sequence). This CDR3 contains 16 residues. CDR3 protein: CASSVPPGQGSYGYTF. CDR3 nucleotides: TGTGCCAGCAGCGTCCCCCCCGGACAGGGGTCGTATGGCTACACCTTC.

This clone appeared a few times. The V gene is TRBV2, the J gene TRBJ2-2, with 12 positions matching TRBD2. Germline-derived CDR1 and CDR2 are SNHLY and FYNNEI. Trimming at V came to 10 bases and at J to 3 bases, leaving 3 bases not matched to a gene. The length of the CDR3 is 14 residues. CDR3 sequence (DNA): TGTGCCAAAGGGACTAGCGGGTACACCGGGGAGCTGTTTTTT. Its translation: CAKGTSGYTGELFF.

This clone was seen a handful of times. The J gene is TRBJ2-1, the V gene TRBV29-1, with 10 bases identical to TRBD1. Per the germline V gene, CDR1 is SQVTM and CDR2 is ANQGSEA. The CDR3 runs 14 residues. The V segment lost 3 bases and the J segment 7 bases; nucleotides outside the gene matches: 6. The CDR3 bases are TGCAGCGTTGACGCTGGACAGGGGGGTAATGAGCAGTTCTTC. Encoded protein: CSVDAGQGGNEQFF.

This chain uses TRBV9 with TRBJ2-5, with TRBD1 matching over 7 bases. CDR1 SGDLS and CDR2 YYNGEE come from the germline V gene. The CDR3 spans 16 residues. Losses at the gene ends were 3 bases for V and 3 bases for J; bases not matched to a gene: 11. The chain's CDR3 is CASSADGTASKETQYF. The CDR3 nucleotides read TGTGCCAGCAGCGCCGACGGGACAGCATCTAAAGAGACCCAGTACTTC. The variable domain in full, completed from reference TRBV9 and TRBJ2-5, reads DSGVTQTPKHLITATGQRVTLRCSPRSGDLSVYWYQQSLDQGLQFLIQYYNGEERAKGNILERFSAQQFPDLHSELNLSSLELGDSALYFCASSADGTASKETQYFGPGTRLLVL.

This rearrangement joins TRBV7-8 to TRBJ2-3; D tentatively reads TRBD1 or TRBD2 (5 bases each). Germline V gives CDR1 SGHVS, CDR2 FQNEAQ. There are 16 residues in the CDR3. V was shortened by 0 bases and J by 0 bases, with 10 bases between the two germline ends. CDR3 loop: CASSLASGPSTDTQYF. The CDR3, as DNA: TGTGCCAGCAGCTTAGCCTCGGGACCGAGCACAGATACGCAGTATTTT.